This T cell receptor (beta chain) appears in the sequencing data of a study of neurological immune-mediated disorders. Study at large: Multiple sclerosis patients numbered around 35, with about 30 relapsing-remitting and 3 secondary progressive. Study results and caveats: HTLV-1-associated myelopathy had the most TCR clonal expansion, while multiple sclerosis had the least, a level that fell below healthy controls. There was no clinical or MRI feature that showed an association with the multiple sclerosis repertoire cluster.

Synthesis of cDNA was performed by 5'RACE using 10-nucleotide random UMIs. TCRdb re-derived calls from the 5' RACE reads in MiXCR, one entry per CDR3 protein. The sample has 65,000 to 90,000 distinct CDR3 sequences, 5% to 6% seen once. This clonotype was observed many times. The antigen is undetermined. The V gene lost 0 bases and the J gene lost 2 bases, with 16 bases spanning the gap. CDR3 size: 17 residues. CDR1 and CDR2 (germline): SGHTA, FQGNSA. The chain carries TRBV7-2 and TRBJ2-5; D is perhaps TRBD1 (7 bases). Source material: PBMCs. The sequence was collected from a woman in her twenties or thirties with multiple sclerosis. The CDR3 region has the DNA TGTGCCAGCAGCTTAGCCCTTTCGACAGGGACTCAAGAGACCCAGTACTTC. This translates into CASSLALSTGTQETQYF.